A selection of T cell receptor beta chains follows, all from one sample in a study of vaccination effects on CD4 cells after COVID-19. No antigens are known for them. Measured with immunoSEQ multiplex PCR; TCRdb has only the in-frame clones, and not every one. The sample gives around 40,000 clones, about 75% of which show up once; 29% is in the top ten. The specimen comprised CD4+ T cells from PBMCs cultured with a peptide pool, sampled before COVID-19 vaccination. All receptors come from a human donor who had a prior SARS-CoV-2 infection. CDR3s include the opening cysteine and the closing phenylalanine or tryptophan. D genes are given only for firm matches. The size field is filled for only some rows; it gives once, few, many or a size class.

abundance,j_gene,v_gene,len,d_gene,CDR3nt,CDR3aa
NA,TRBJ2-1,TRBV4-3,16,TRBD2,TGCGCCAGCAGCCAAGGATCTAGCGGGAGTTGGGATGAGCAGTTCTTC,CASSQGSSGSWDEQFF
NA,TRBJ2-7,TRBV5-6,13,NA,TGTGCCAGCAGCCAAGGACGAAACTACGAGCAGTACTTC,CASSQGRNYEQYF
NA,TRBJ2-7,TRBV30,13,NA,TGTGCCTGGAGTCGAGGAGAGCCCTACGAGCAGTACTTC,CAWSRGEPYEQYF
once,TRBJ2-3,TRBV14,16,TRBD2,TGTGCCAGCAGCCACTGGACTAGCGAGTCCAGAGATACGCAGTATTTT,CASSHWTSESRDTQYF
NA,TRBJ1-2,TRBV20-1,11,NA,TGCAGTGCCCTCGGGGGGAATGGCTACACCTTC,CSALGGNGYTF
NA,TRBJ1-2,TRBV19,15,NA,TGTGCCAGTAGTATAAGGGCAGGGCGAAGTATCGGCTACACCTTC,CASSIRAGRSIGYTF
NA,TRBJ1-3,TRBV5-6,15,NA,TGTGCCAGCAGCTTGATTGGTGGAACTGGGGACACCATATATTTT,CASSLIGGTGDTIYF
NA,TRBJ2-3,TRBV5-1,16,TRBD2,TGCGCCAGCAGCTTTGGGGCGGGAGACCGTCGGGATACGCAGTATTTT,CASSFGAGDRRDTQYF
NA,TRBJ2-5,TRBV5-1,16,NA,TGCGCCAGCAGCTTTTTAGTTCCCTCGGATACGGAGACCCAGTACTTC,CASSFLVPSDTETQYF
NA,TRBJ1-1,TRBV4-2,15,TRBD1,TGTGCCAGCAGCCGCCAACAGGGGTTGAACACTGAAGCTTTCTTT,CASSRQQGLNTEAFF
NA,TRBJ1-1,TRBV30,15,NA,TGTGCCTGGAGTTCCGGGAAAGGAATTGGCACTGAAGCTTTCTTT,CAWSSGKGIGTEAFF
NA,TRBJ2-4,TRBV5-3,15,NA,TGTGCCAGAAGCGTACCGACCAAAGCCAAAAACATTCAGTACTTC,CARSVPTKAKNIQYF
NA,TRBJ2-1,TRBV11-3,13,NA,TGTGCCAGCAGCCCCGGGCCTAAAAATGAGCAGTTCTTC,CASSPGPKNEQFF
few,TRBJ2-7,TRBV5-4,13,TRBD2,TGTGCCAGCAGCTACTGGGGAGGGGAGGGGCAGTACTTC,CASSYWGGEGQYF
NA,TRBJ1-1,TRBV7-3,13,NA,TGTGCCAGCAGCCTTGTGGGGAACACTGAAGCTTTCTTT,CASSLVGNTEAFF
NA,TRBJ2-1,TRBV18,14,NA,TGTGCCAGCTCACCATCCTCAGGGGAGAATGAGCAGTTCTTC,CASSPSSGENEQFF
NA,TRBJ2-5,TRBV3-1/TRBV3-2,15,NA,TGTGCCAGCAGCCAAGATTTGGGGGGCCAAGAGACCCAGTACTTC,CASSQDLGGQETQYF
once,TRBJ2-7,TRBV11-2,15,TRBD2,TGTGCCAGCAGCGGGCGACTAGCGGGGCCCTACGAGCAGTACTTC,CASSGRLAGPYEQYF
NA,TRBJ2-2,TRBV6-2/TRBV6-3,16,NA,TGTGCCAGCAGTTTCTTGGCCCGCTGGGGGACCGGGGAGCTGTTTTTT,CASSFLARWGTGELFF
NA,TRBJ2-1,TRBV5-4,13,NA,TGTGCCAGCAGCTTGGGCGCCGGGAATGAGCAGTTCTTC,CASSLGAGNEQFF
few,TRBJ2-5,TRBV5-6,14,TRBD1,TGTGCCAGCAGCTCCGGACAGGGGGCTGAGACCCAGTACTTC,CASSSGQGAETQYF
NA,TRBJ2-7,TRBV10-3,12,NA,TGTGCCATCACTTCAGGGCAGTACGAGCAGTACTTC,CAITSGQYEQYF
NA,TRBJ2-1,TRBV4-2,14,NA,TGTGCCAGCAGCCAAGATCAGGGCGGTGAGGAGCAGTTCTTC,CASSQDQGGEEQFF
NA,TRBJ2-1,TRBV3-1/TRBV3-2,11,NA,TGTGCCAGCAGCCAAGATTATGAGCAGTTCTTC,CASSQDYEQFF
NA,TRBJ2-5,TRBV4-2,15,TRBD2,TGTGCCAGCAGCCAACCTGGACTAGCGGAAGAGACCCAGTACTTC,CASSQPGLAEETQYF
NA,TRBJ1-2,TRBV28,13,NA,TGTGCCAGCAGTCCACCCGGAAACTATGGCTACACCTTC,CASSPPGNYGYTF
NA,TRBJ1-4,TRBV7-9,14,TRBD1,TGTGCCAGCAGCCCAGGGGGGACTAATGAAAAACTGTTTTTT,CASSPGGTNEKLFF
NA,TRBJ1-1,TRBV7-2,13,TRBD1,TGTGCCAGCAGCCTAAGGACAGGCACTGAAGCTTTCTTT,CASSLRTGTEAFF
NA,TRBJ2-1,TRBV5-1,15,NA,TGCGCCAGCAGCTTGGCGCCGGGATCCTACAATGAGCAGTTCTTC,CASSLAPGSYNEQFF
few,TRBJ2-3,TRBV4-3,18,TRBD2,TGCGCCAGCAGCCTGGGCTCAGGACTAGCGGGAGGCACAGATACGCAGTATTTT,CASSLGSGLAGGTDTQYF
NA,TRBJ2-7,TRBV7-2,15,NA,TGTGCCAGCAGTTCCGGGACGCCTCTTGTCTACGAGCAGTACTTC,CASSSGTPLVYEQYF
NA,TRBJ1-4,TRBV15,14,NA,TGTGCCACCAGCAGAGGGGGAGAGGGGGAAAAACTGTTTTTT,CATSRGGEGEKLFF
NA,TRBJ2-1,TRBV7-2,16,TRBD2,TGTGCCAGCAGCTCATTCGGGACTAGCGGGAGTTATGAGCAGTTCTTC,CASSSFGTSGSYEQFF
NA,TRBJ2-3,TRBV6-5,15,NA,TGTGCCAGCAGAGGAACAGGGATTAGGACAGATACGCAGTATTTT,CASRGTGIRTDTQYF
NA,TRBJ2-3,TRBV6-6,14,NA,TGTGCCAGCAGTTATTTCAGGTGGGGAGATACGCAGTATTTT,CASSYFRWGDTQYF
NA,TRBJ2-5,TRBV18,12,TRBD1,TGTGCCAGCTCGAACAGGGGTGAGACCCAGTACTTC,CASSNRGETQYF
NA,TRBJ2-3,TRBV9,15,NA,TGTGCCAGCAGCGTACATCCGCTTAGCACAGATACGCAGTATTTT,CASSVHPLSTDTQYF
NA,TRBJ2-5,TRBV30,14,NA,TGTGCCTGGAGTATACTCGGACTCGAAGAGACCCAGTACTTC,CAWSILGLEETQYF
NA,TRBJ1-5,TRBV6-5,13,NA,TGTGCCAGCAGTTGGGGGGCGAATCAGCCCCAGCATTTT,CASSWGANQPQHF
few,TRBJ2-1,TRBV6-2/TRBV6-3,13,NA,TGTGCCAGCAGTTACTCGGGCAGGCTCACAAAGTTCTTC,CASSYSGRLTKFF
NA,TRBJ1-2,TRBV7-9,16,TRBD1,TGTGCCAGCAGCTTAGCCGGACAGGGGGCTCCTATCGGCTACACCTTC,CASSLAGQGAPIGYTF
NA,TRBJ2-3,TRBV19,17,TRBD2,TGTGCCAGTAGAGGATTAGGACTAGCGGGAGGAACAGATACGCAGTATTTT,CASRGLGLAGGTDTQYF
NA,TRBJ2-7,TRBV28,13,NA,TGTGCCAGCAGTTTTGGGGGTATAGTCGAGCAGTACTTC,CASSFGGIVEQYF
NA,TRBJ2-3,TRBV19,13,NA,TGTGCCAGTAAAGTTAGGGGCACAGATACGCAGTATTTT,CASKVRGTDTQYF
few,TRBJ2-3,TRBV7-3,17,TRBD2,TGTGCCAGCAGCTTAACCCCTAGCGGGGGGCCCACAGATACGCAGTATTTT,CASSLTPSGGPTDTQYF
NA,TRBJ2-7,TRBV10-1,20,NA,TGCGCCAGCAGTGAGTCTTTCTACCAAACGACCTGCAGGAAATCCTACGAGCAGTACTTC,CASSESFYQTTCRKSYEQYF
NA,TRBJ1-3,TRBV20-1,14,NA,TGCAGTGCTAGTCGGACAGCCTCTGGAAACACCATATATTTT,CSASRTASGNTIYF
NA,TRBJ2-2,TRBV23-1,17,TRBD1,TGCGCCAGCAGTCAATCGCACTCCCGGGACAGCACCGGGGAGCTGTTTTTT,CASSQSHSRDSTGELFF
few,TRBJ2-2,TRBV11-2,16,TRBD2,TGTGCCAGCAGCGCGCTAGCGGGGGAGTACACCGGGGAGCTGTTTTTT,CASSALAGEYTGELFF
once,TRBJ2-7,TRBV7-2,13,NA,TGTGCCAGCAGCTTAGATGCCCACGCCGAGCAGTACTTC,CASSLDAHAEQYF
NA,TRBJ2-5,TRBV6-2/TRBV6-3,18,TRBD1,TGTGCCAGCAGTCGCCGGGACAGGGGCTCCGGGGGAGGCGAGACCCAGTACTTC,CASSRRDRGSGGGETQYF
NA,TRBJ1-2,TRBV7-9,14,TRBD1,TGTGCCAGCAGCCCTATAGACAGGGGGCTTGGCTACACCTTC,CASSPIDRGLGYTF